The 5 T cell receptor beta chains below were found in one sample sequenced in a study of CD8 T cells in ankylosing spondylitis. TCRdb fed the 5' RACE reads into MiXCR, producing one record per CDR3 protein. In the table there are some 840,000 distinct CDR3 sequences, approximately 10% of which are singletons. For these TCRs, the target antigens are not known. General study points: It appeared that ankylosing spondylitis blood was characterized by a TCR beta motif of several highly homologous variants.

The sample consisted of blood, either unsorted or a sorted T cell fraction (not recorded which). The receptors come from a male donor with ankylosing spondylitis.

In this sample, this clonotype turned up many times. V gene TRBV20-1 combines with J gene TRBJ1-1; 8 bases are a match to TRBD1. The V gene end was trimmed by 7 bases and the J gene end by 0 bases; junction bases not matched to a gene: 13. Germline V gene data show CDR1 as DFQATT and CDR2 as SNEGSKA (reference sequence). The CDR3 has 16 residues. The CDR3 region is CSVARAGGDMNTEAFF. In nucleotides, the CDR3 is TGCAGTGTTGCGCGTGCAGGGGGCGACATGAACACTGAAGCTTTCTTT.

This clonotype was counted at least ten times. The V and J genes are TRBV20-1 and TRBJ1-2, with D tentatively TRBD1 (5 bases). CDR3 size: 10 residues. Per the germline V gene, CDR1 is DFQATT and CDR2 is SNEGSKA (reference sequence). V was clipped by 3 bases and J by 7 bases, with 6 bases between them. The CDR3 sequence: CSARRGGYTF. CDR3 in DNA: TGCAGTGCTAGGAGGGGTGGCTACACCTTC.

This chain joins TRBV6-5 and TRBJ2-7, with D perhaps TRBD1 (6 bases). Germline loops: CDR1 MNHEY, CDR2 SVGAGI. The CDR3 runs to 14 residues. Trimming took 6 bases from V and 3 from J, leaving 15 bases between them. The chain's CDR3 is CASRLDRLSYEQYF. The CDR3, as DNA: TGTGCCAGCAGATTAGACAGGTTGAGCTACGAGCAGTACTTC.

The chain recombines TRBV18 with TRBJ1-1, with D perhaps matching TRBD1 (6 bases). Trimming stripped 4 bases from V and 2 bases from J, with 14 bases between. The CDR3 has 15 residues. The germline V gene encodes CDR1 KGHSH and CDR2 LQKENI. CDR3 DNA sequence: TGTGCCAGCTCACTGGGGGGACACAGAAACACTGAAGCTTTCTTT. This codes for CASSLGGHRNTEAFF.

The rearrangement uses TRBV20-1 and TRBJ1-2; D is perhaps TRBD1 (5 bases). CDR1 DFQATT and CDR2 SNEGSKA come from the germline V gene (reference sequence). The CDR3 is 12 residues long. CDR3 protein: CTPGTLGYGYTF. The CDR3 bases are TGCACTCCAGGGACTCTTGGGTATGGCTACACCTTC.